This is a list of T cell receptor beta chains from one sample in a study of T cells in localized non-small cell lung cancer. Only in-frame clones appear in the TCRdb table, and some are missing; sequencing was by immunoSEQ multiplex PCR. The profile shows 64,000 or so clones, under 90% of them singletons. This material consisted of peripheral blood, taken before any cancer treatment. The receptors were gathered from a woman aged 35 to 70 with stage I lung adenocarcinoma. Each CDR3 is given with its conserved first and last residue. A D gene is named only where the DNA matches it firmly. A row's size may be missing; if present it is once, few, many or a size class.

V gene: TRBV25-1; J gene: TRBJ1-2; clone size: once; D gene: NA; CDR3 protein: CASSDRLGANYGYTF; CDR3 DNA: TGTGCCAGCAGTGACAGACTGGGAGCTAACTATGGCTACACCTTC
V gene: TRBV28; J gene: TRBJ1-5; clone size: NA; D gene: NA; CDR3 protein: CASSFLGASNQPQHF; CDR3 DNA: TGTGCCAGCAGTTTCTTGGGGGCGAGCAATCAGCCCCAGCATTTT
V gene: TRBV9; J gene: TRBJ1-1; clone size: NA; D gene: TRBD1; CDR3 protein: CASSVDEGATEAFF; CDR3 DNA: TGTGCCAGCAGCGTAGACGAGGGGGCCACTGAAGCTTTCTTT
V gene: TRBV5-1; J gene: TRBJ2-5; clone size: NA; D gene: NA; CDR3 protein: CASSLGSGLQETQYF; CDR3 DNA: TGCGCCAGCAGCTTGGGTAGCGGCTTACAAGAGACCCAGTACTTC
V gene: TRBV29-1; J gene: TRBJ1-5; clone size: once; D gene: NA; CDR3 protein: CSVTESQGGNQPQHF; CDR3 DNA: TGCAGCGTCACGGAATCCCAGGGTGGGAATCAGCCCCAGCATTTT
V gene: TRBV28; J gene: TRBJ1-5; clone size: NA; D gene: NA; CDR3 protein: CASTLQGESNQPQHF; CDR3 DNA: TGTGCCAGCACCTTACAGGGTGAGAGCAATCAGCCCCAGCATTTT
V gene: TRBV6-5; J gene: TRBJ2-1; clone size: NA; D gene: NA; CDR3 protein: CASSYLGQSSYNEQFF; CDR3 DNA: TGTGCCAGCAGTTACTTGGGGCAGAGCTCCTACAATGAGCAGTTCTTC
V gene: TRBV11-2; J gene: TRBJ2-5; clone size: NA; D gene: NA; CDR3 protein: CASSLGLGLPETQYF; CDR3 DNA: TGTGCCAGCAGCTTAGGTTTGGGACTGCCGGAGACCCAGTACTTC
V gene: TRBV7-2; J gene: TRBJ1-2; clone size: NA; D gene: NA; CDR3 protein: CASSLGTGGYTF; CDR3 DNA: TGTGCCAGCAGCCTAGGGACGGGGGGCTACACCTTC
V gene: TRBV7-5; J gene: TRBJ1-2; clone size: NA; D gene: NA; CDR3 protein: CVRSSLRGASNGYTF; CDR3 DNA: TGTGTCAGAAGCTCGCTTAGGGGGGCATCTAACGGCTACACCTTC
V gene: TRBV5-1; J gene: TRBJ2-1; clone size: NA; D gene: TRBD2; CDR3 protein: CASSAIPGGYNEQFF; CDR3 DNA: TGCGCCAGCAGCGCAATACCGGGGGGGTACAATGAGCAGTTCTTC
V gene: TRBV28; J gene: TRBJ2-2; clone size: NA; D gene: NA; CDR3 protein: CASGLLGELFF; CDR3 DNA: TGTGCCAGCGGGTTACTGGGGGAGCTGTTTTTT
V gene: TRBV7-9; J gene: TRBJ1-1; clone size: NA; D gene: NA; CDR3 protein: CASSFGAGTEAFF; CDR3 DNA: TGTGCCAGCAGCTTTGGCGCCGGGACAGAAGCTTTCTTT
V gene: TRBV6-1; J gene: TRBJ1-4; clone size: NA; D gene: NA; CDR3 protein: CASTQEWGLEKLFF; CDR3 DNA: TGTGCCAGCACCCAAGAGTGGGGGCTAGAAAAACTGTTTTTT
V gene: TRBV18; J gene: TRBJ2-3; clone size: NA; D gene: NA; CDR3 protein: CASSPVPSTDTQYF; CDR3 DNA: TGTGCCAGCTCACCAGTTCCTAGCACAGATACGCAGTATTTT
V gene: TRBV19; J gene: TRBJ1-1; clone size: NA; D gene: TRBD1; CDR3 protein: CASSIGTGATEAFF; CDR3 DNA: TGTGCCAGTAGTATTGGGACAGGGGCCACTGAAGCTTTCTTT
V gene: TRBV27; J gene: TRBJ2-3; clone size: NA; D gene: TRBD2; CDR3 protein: CASSFQREYGTQYF; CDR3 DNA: TGTGCCAGCAGTTTCCAGCGGGAGTATGGTACGCAGTATTTT
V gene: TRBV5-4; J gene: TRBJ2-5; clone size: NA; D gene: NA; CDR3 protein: CASSLALGQETQYF; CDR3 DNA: TGTGCCAGCAGCTTGGCCCTAGGACAAGAGACCCAGTACTTC
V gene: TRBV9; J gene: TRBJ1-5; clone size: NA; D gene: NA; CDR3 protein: CASSVSEEQPQHF; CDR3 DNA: TGTGCCAGCAGCGTAAGTGAGGAGCAGCCCCAGCATTTT
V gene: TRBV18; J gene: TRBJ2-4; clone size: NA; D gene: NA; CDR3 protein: CASSPPENIQYF; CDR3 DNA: TGTGCCAGCTCACCACCAGAAAACATTCAGTACTTC
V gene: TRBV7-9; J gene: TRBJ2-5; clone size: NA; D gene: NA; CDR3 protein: CASSLEVGAETQYF; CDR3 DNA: TGTGCCAGCAGCTTAGAGGTGGGGGCGGAGACCCAGTACTTC
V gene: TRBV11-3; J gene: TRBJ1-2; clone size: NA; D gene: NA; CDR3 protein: CASSFSGYGYTF; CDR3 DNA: TGTGCCAGCAGCTTCTCAGGCTATGGCTACACCTTC
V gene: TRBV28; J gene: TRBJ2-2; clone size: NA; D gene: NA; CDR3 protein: CASSSVSGELFF; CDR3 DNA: TGTGCCAGCAGTTCAGTATCCGGGGAGCTGTTTTTT
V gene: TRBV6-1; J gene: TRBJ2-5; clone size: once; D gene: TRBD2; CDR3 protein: CASSEAGGGAVETQYF; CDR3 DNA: TGTGCCAGCAGTGAAGCCGGCGGGGGGGCCGTGGAGACCCAGTACTTC
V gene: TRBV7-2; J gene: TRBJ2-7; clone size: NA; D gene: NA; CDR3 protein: CASSSSRVVYEQYF; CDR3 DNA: TGTGCCAGCAGCTCCTCTCGAGTAGTCTACGAGCAGTACTTC
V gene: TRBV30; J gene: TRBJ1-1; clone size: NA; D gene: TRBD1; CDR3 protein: CAWSPDRGSEAFF; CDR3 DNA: TGTGCCTGGAGCCCGGACAGGGGATCTGAAGCTTTCTTT
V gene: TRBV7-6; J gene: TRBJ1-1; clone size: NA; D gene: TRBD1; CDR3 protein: CASSAQGQGGTEAFF; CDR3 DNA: TGTGCCAGCAGCGCACAGGGGCAGGGGGGCACTGAAGCTTTCTTT
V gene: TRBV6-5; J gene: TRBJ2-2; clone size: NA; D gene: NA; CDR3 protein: CASSYSGFDAGELFF; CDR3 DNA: TGTGCCAGCAGTTACTCGGGGTTCGACGCCGGGGAGCTGTTTTTT
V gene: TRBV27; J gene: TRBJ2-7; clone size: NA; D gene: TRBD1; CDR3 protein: CASSSPGGPVYEQYF; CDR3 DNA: TGTGCCAGCAGTTCCCCAGGGGGTCCCGTCTACGAGCAGTACTTC
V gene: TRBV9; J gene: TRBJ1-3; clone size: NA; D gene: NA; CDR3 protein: CASSTLQGGNTIYF; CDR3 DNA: TGTGCCAGCAGCACTCTTCAGGGTGGAAACACCATATATTTT
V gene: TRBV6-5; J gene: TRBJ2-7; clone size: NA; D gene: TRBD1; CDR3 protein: CASSYSSPGQSYEQYF; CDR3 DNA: TGTGCCAGCAGTTACTCGTCACCGGGACAGTCGTACGAGCAGTACTTC
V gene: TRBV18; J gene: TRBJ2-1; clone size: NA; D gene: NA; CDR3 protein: CASPTQGSSYNEQFF; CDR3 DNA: TGTGCCAGCCCGACCCAGGGAAGCTCCTACAATGAGCAGTTCTTC
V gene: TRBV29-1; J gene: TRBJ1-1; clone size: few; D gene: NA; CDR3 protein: CSGGSGLNTEAFF; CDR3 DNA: TGCAGCGGAGGATCTGGGTTGAACACTGAAGCTTTCTTT
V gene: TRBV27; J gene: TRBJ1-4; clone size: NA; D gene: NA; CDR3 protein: CASSRTAWGEKLFF; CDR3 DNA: TGTGCCAGCAGCCGGACGGCTTGGGGTGAAAAACTGTTTTTT
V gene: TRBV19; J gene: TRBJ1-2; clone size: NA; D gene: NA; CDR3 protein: CASSMTPWGRHLGTGTNYGYTF; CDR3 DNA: TGTGCCAGTAGTATGACCCCGTGGGGACGTCATTTGGGTACGGGGACTAACTATGGCTACACCTTC
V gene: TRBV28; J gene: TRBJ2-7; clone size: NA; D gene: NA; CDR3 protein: CASTPGGKLSYEQYF; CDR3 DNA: TGTGCCAGCACCCCCGGCGGAAAGCTCTCCTACGAGCAGTACTTC
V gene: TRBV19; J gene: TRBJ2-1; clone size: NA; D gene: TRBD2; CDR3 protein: CASSISSGAYNEQFF; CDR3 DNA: TGTGCCAGTAGTATCTCTAGCGGGGCCTACAATGAGCAGTTCTTC
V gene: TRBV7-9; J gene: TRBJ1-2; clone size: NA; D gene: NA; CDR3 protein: CASTPSLDYGYTF; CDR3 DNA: TGTGCCAGCACCCCGTCCCTTGACTATGGCTACACCTTC
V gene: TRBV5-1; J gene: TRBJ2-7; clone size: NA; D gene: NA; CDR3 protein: CASSLSVTPYEQYF; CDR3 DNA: TGCGCCAGCAGCTTGTCTGTCACCCCCTACGAGCAGTACTTC
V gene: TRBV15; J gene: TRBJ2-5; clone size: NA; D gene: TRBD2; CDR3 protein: CATSTRLAGDQETQYF; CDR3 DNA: TGTGCCACCAGCACCCGACTAGCGGGGGATCAAGAGACCCAGTACTTC
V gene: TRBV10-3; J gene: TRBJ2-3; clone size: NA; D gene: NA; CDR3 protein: CAISLRESTDTQYF; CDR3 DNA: TGTGCCATCAGCCTCAGGGAAAGCACAGATACGCAGTATTTT
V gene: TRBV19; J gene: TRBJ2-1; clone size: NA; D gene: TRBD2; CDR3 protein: CASSFQRGSSYNEQFF; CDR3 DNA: TGTGCCAGTAGTTTCCAGCGGGGGAGCTCCTACAATGAGCAGTTCTTC
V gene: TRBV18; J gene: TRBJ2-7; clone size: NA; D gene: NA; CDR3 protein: CASSPLTDSYEQYF; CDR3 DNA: TGTGCCAGCTCACCTCTCACCGACTCCTACGAGCAGTACTTC
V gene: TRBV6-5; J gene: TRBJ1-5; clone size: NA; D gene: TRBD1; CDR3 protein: CASSYHQGGQPQHF; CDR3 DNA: TGTGCCAGCAGTTATCATCAAGGGGGCCAGCCCCAGCATTTT
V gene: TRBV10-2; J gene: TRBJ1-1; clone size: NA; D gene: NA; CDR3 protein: CASSLGGENTEAFF; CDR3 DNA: TGCGCCAGCAGCCTGGGGGGGGAGAACACTGAAGCTTTCTTT
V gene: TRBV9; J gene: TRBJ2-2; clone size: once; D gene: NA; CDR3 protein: CASSTGTELNTGELFF; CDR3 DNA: TGTGCCAGCAGCACCGGGACCGAACTTAACACCGGGGAGCTGTTTTTT
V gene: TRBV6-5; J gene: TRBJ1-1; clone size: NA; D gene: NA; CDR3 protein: CASSYSGLPMNTEAFF; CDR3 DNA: TGTGCCAGCAGTTACTCGGGACTTCCGATGAACACTGAAGCTTTCTTT
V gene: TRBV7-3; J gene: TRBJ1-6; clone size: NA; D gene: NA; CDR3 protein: CASSQGLNSPLHF; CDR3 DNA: TGTGCCAGCAGCCAAGGCCTGAATTCACCCCTCCACTTT
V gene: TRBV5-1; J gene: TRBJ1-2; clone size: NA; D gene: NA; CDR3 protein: CASSLREPNYGYTF; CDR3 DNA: TGCGCCAGCAGCTTGAGAGAACCTAACTATGGCTACACCTTC
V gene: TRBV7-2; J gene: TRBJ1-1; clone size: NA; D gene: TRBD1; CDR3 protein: CASSAQGARTEAFF; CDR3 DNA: TGTGCCAGCAGCGCACAGGGGGCGAGAACTGAAGCTTTCTTT
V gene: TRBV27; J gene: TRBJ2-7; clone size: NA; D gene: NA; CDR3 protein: CASSSHGADLIYEQYF; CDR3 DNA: TGTGCCAGCAGTTCCCACGGGGCCGACCTTATCTACGAGCAGTACTTC
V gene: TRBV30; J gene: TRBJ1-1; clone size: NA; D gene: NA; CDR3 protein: CAWTSLGGKEAFF; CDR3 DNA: TGTGCCTGGACCTCCCTCGGAGGAAAAGAAGCTTTCTTT
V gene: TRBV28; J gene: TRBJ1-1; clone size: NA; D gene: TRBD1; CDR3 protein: CASSTNRGQGEAFF; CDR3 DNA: TGTGCCAGCAGCACCAACAGGGGGCAGGGTGAAGCTTTCTTT
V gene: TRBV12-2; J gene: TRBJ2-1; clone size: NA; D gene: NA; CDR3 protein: CASRFNQLRGEQFF; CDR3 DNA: TGTGCAAGTCGCTTTAACCAGCTCAGGGGTGAGCAGTTCTTC
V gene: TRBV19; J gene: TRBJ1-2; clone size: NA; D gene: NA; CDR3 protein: CASSSRTHGYTF; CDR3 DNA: TGTGCCAGTAGTTCGCGGACTCACGGCTACACCTTC
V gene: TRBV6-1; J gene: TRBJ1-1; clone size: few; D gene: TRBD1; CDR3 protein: CASSSGTGGVGEAFF; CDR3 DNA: TGTGCCAGCAGTTCAGGGACAGGGGGCGTGGGTGAAGCTTTCTTT
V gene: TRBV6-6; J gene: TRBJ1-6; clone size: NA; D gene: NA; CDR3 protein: CASSQGQDSPLHF; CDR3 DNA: TGTGCCAGCAGTCAGGGTCAGGATTCACCCCTCCACTTT
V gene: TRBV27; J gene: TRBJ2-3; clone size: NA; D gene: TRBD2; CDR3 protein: CASSQTSVSTDTQYF; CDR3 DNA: TGTGCCAGCAGTCAGACTAGCGTTAGCACAGATACGCAGTATTTT
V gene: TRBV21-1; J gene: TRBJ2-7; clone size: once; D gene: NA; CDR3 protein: CASRATGGSSYEQYF; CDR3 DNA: TGTGCCAGCAGAGCGACAGGGGGGAGCTCCTACGAGCAGTACTTC
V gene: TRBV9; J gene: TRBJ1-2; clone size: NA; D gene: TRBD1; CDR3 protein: CASSVDQGAYGYTF; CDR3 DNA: TGTGCCAGCAGCGTAGACCAGGGGGCATATGGCTACACCTTC